Presented here are 18 T cell receptor beta chains from one specimen sequenced in a study of T cell responses to AZD1222 COVID-19 vaccine. Sequencing used immunoSEQ multiplex PCR; TCRdb keeps in-frame clones, though not all of them. The sample yields around 76,000 clones, around 83% seen once. Sequenced here: peripheral blood, sampled on day 0 of AZD1222 vaccination. All receptors come from an adult in good health.

Regarding this clone: A junction boundary mismatches the germline segment, possibly from a read error. V is TRBV7-7 and J is TRBJ2-3; the D gene is possibly TRBD2 (7 bases). The CDR3 is 15 amino acids. CDR1 and CDR2 from the germline V gene are SSHAT and FNYEAQ (reference sequence). CDR3 residues: CASSQGRGFADTQYF. The CDR3, as DNA: TGTGCTAGCAGCCAGGGGCGGGGGTTTGCAGATACGCAGTATTTT.

V is TRBV5-1 and J is TRBJ1-2, with a tentative D call TRBD1 (6 bases). CDR3 length: 15 amino acids. Trimming stripped 3 bases from V and 4 bases from J, with 16 bases between. Germline V CDR1 and CDR2: SGHRS, YFSETQ. The CDR3 DNA follows: TGCGCCAGCAGCTCCTACGCGACAGGCGCCTATGGCTACACCTTC. This sequence encodes CASSSYATGAYGYTF.

The chain recombines TRBV7-3 with TRBJ2-1; weak D call: TRBD2 (6 bases). Germline-derived CDR1 and CDR2 are SGHTA and FQGTGA. Trimming stripped 3 bases from V and 3 bases from J, with 12 bases between. This CDR3 is built from 15 residues. CDR3 sequence: CASSFGGALYNEQFF. For the CDR3, the DNA is TGTGCCAGCAGCTTCGGCGGGGCGCTCTACAATGAGCAGTTCTTC.

This chain links TRBV7-9 with TRBJ1-4; 7 nucleotides agree with TRBD1. The CDR3 totals 15 residues. The germline V gene encodes CDR1 SEHNR and CDR2 FQNEAQ (reference sequence). V lost 8 bases, J lost 3 bases, and 9 bases stayed unmatched. The chain's CDR3 is CASRPGGESNEKLFF. The DNA for the CDR3 is TGTGCCAGCCGCCCAGGGGGGGAATCTAATGAAAAACTGTTTTTT.

The chain has TRBV2 and TRBJ1-1, with 7 positions matching TRBD1. Germline V gene data show CDR1 as SNHLY and CDR2 as FYNNEI. CDR3 size: 13 residues. Losses at the gene ends were 11 bases for V and 3 bases for J; bases not matched to a gene: 9. The CDR3 loop is CAVQGDSYTEAFF. The CDR3 DNA reads as TGTGCCGTTCAGGGGGACAGCTACACTGAAGCTTTCTTT.

Here the CDR3 reads CASIVGETQYF. The CDR3, as DNA: TGTGCCAGCATAGTTGGGGAGACCCAGTACTTC. The chain links TRBV3-1 (or the pseudogene TRBV3-2) to TRBJ2-5; D call uncertain. The germline CDR1 and CDR2 sequences are LGHDT and YNNKEL (reference sequence). The CDR3 loop spans 11 amino acids. Between the trimmed V and J ends, which lost 7 bases and 5 bases, there was a span of 8 bases.

The V call is TRBV10-3, the J call TRBJ1-6, with TRBD1 as a possible D gene (5 bases). There are 16 residues in the CDR3. The V end lost 10 bases, the J end lost 0 bases, and 16 bases lay between the germline ends. The germline CDR1 and CDR2 sequences are ENHRY and SYGVKD. This CDR3 reads CATCGDPFSYNSPLHF. CDR3 sequence (DNA): TGTGCCACCTGCGGGGACCCCTTCTCCTATAATTCACCCCTCCACTTT.

This chain uses TRBV10-1 with TRBJ1-6, with 7 nucleotides matching TRBD1. V dropped 3 bases and J dropped 10; count of bases not matched to a gene: 3. This CDR3 has 13 amino acids. Germline V lookup: CDR1 WNHNN, CDR2 SYGVQD (reference sequence). In DNA form, the CDR3 reads TGCGCCAGCAGTGATCGGACAGGCTCACCCCTCCACTTT. Translation gives CASSDRTGSPLHF.

Here the CDR3 DNA reads TGTGCCAGCTCACCGAAATCCAGCGGGGCTAGCACAGATACGCAGTATTTT. Translating gives CASSPKSSGASTDTQYF. The chain combines TRBV18 with TRBJ2-3; 7 bases are a match to TRBD2. CDR1 and CDR2 from the germline V gene are KGHSH and LQKENI. CDR3 length: 17 residues. Germline trimming cut 3 bases from V and 0 bases from J; bases unmatched to any gene: 9.

The V call is TRBV7-9, the J call TRBJ2-5, with a weak D call TRBD2 (7 bases). Trimming took 4 bases from V and 11 from J, leaving 14 bases between them. CDR1 is SEHNR, CDR2 FQNEAQ, per germline (reference sequence). The CDR3 extends over 12 amino acids. The CDR3 nucleotides are TGTGCCAGCAGCTGGGAACAGGGAGGGCAGTACTTC. The encoded protein is CASSWEQGGQYF.

The genes are TRBV5-6 and TRBJ2-1; 11 bases map to TRBD2. The ends lost 2 bases at V and 7 bases at J; junction bases unmatched: 8. The CDR3 is 16 residues long. The germline V gene encodes CDR1 SGHDT and CDR2 YYEEEE. The CDR3 DNA is TGTGCCAGCAGCTTATTAGCGGGGGGGCCGGTGAATGAGCAGTTCTTC. Translating gives CASSLLAGGPVNEQFF.

The chain joins TRBV27 to TRBJ1-1, with 12 bases that match TRBD1. CDR1 MNHEY and CDR2 SMNVEV come from the germline V gene (reference sequence). The CDR3 totals 16 residues. V trimming: 5 bases; J trimming: 4 bases; junction bases outside the gene matches: 8. The CDR3 reads CASSLGTGGRGTEAFF. DNA of the CDR3: TGTGCCAGCAGTCTGGGGACAGGGGGCAGGGGCACTGAAGCTTTCTTT.

J is TRBJ1-4 and V is TRBV2; no firm D call. Germline values: CDR1 SNHLY, CDR2 FYNNEI. The V and J ends lost 5 bases and 4 bases respectively, with 11 bases between them. This CDR3 is 14 amino acids long. In nucleotides, the CDR3 is TGTGCCAGCAGTCCCCGGGCCCTTAATGAAAAACTGTTTTTT. The encoded protein is CASSPRALNEKLFF.

V usage is TRBV2 and J usage is TRBJ1-2; possible D gene TRBD1, 6 bases. The germline CDR1 and CDR2 sequences are SNHLY and FYNNEI. V lost 4 bases and J 8 bases, leaving 14 bases between the germline ends. The CDR3 sequence is 13 residues long. The CDR3 DNA sequence: TGTGCCAGCAGTGGAACAGGGTGGGAGGGCTACACCTTC. This gives the protein CASSGTGWEGYTF.

The chain joins TRBV12-5 to TRBJ2-7, with a tentative D call TRBD2 (6 bases). Germline CDR1 LGHNT, CDR2 FRNRAP. With 8 bases removed from V and 7 bases from J, the gap between germline ends came to 12 bases. The CDR3 is made up of 11 amino acids. CDR3 protein: CASLGGFEQYF. The CDR3 region has the DNA TGTGCTAGTCTTGGGGGGTTTGAGCAGTACTTC. The complete variable domain, with remaining parts taken from reference TRBV12-5 and TRBJ2-7, reads DARVTQTPRHKVTEMGQEVTMRCQPILGHNTVFWYRQTMMQGLELLAYFRNRAPLDDSGMPKDRFSAEMPDATLATLKIQPSEPRDSAVYFCASLGGFEQYFGPGTRLTVT.

This clone turned up a few times. V is TRBV2 and J is TRBJ2-1; tentatively, D is TRBD2 (5 bases). This CDR3 has 14 amino acids. The germline V and J ends were trimmed by 8 bases and 1 base, with 12 bases remaining between them. CDR1 and CDR2 (germline): SNHLY, FYNNEI. The CDR3 spells CASSFRGSYNEQFF. CDR3 nucleotides: TGTGCCAGCTCGTTCCGGGGATCCTACAATGAGCAGTTCTTC. Variable domain in full (rest from reference TRBV2 and TRBJ2-1): EPEVTQTPSHQVTQMGQEVILRCVPISNHLYFYWYRQILGQKVEFLVSFYNNEISEKSEIFDDQFSVERPDGSNFTLKIRSTKLEDSAMYFCASSFRGSYNEQFFGPGTRLTVL.

V is TRBV28 and J is TRBJ1-2, with D perhaps TRBD1 (6 bases). V was trimmed by 6 bases and J by 5 bases, leaving 7 bases between them. The CDR3 runs 11 residues. CDR1 and CDR2 from the germline V gene are MDHEN and SYDVKM. CDR3 sequence reads: CASRQGYGYTF. Written as DNA, the CDR3 is TGTGCCAGCAGGCAGGGGTATGGCTACACCTTC.

DNA for the CDR3: TGCGCCAGCAGCCCCACAGGGGGCAAGGACTACGAGCAGTACTTC. Translation: CASSPTGGKDYEQYF. V usage is TRBV4-1 and J usage is TRBJ2-7, with 9 bases lining up with TRBD1. Germline V gene data show CDR1 as MGHRA and CDR2 as YSYEKL. This CDR3 region has 15 residues. V shed 4 bases and J 3 bases; nucleotides not matched to a gene: 7.